One and the same sample provided the 16 T cell receptor beta chains below, sequenced in a study of OX40 agonist ivuxolimab in advanced cancers. Some clones are missing from TCRdb's copy, which holds only in-frame ones; the method was immunoSEQ multiplex PCR. The sample contains 51,000 or so clones, roughly nine tenths of which appear only once. This sample comprised CD4+ or CD8+ T cells sorted from blood, obtained in a trial of the OX40 agonist ivuxolimab. The receptors stem from an adult with an advanced solid tumor such as melanoma, head and neck, liver or kidney cancer.

The chain links TRBV6-4 to TRBJ2-3; either TRBD1 or TRBD2 may fit D (5 bases each). Germline loops: CDR1 MRHNA, CDR2 SNTAGT. Trimming removed 3 bases from V and 1 base from J, with 8 bases in between. The CDR3 spans 14 residues. The DNA for the CDR3 is TGTGCCAGCAGTGAATTGGGGGGCACAGATACGCAGTATTTT. It specifies CASSELGGTDTQYF.

This clone showed up just once. The chain combines TRBV19 with TRBJ1-5; D is undetermined. The germline CDR1 and CDR2 sequences are LNHDA and SQIVND (reference sequence). This CDR3 has 16 residues. Between the trimmed V and J ends, which lost 10 bases and 0 bases, there was a span of 19 bases. CDR3 nucleotides: TGTGCCACCAAGGACGGAGGGATATATAGCAATCAGCCCCAGCATTTT. It codes for CATKDGGIYSNQPQHF.

The chain has TRBV4-1 and TRBJ1-2; unclear D gene. The CDR3 contains 14 residues. V was clipped by 4 bases and J by 0 bases, with 9 bases between them. The germline V gene encodes CDR1 MGHRA and CDR2 YSYEKL. The CDR3 here is CASSPRLANYGYTF. CDR3 in DNA: TGCGCCAGCAGCCCCCGTTTAGCTAACTATGGCTACACCTTC.

This clone was recorded once. The chain employs TRBV4-2 and TRBJ1-2, with 8 positions matching TRBD1. V shed 5 bases and J 4 bases; nucleotides not matched to a gene: 18. The germline V gene encodes CDR1 LGHNA and CDR2 YNFKEQ. This CDR3 is built from 18 residues. CDR3 sequence reads: CASSSGGTGQGEIYGYTF. The CDR3 nucleotides are TGTGCCAGCAGCTCAGGCGGAACCGGACAGGGCGAAATCTATGGCTACACCTTC.

The chain has TRBV7-6 and TRBJ2-7; no clear D. V was trimmed by 5 bases and J by 0 bases, leaving 8 bases between them. The CDR3 runs 13 residues. Germline V CDR1 and CDR2: SGHVS, FNYEAQ. The CDR3 protein is CASSQQSSYEQYF. CDR3 DNA: TGTGCCAGCAGCCAACAGAGCTCCTACGAGCAGTACTTC.

The chain couples TRBV4-1 to TRBJ2-1; D not resolved. Germline V CDR1 and CDR2: MGHRA, YSYEKL. V lost 4 bases, J lost 2 bases, and 12 bases lay in between. The CDR3 runs 15 residues. CDR3 sequence (DNA): TGCGCCAGCAGCCCAAACACAGACGCCTACAATGAGCAGTTCTTC. It translates to CASSPNTDAYNEQFF.

This clone was recorded only once. The chain joins TRBV6-5 to TRBJ1-3, with D possibly TRBD1 on 5 matching bases. CDR1 MNHEY and CDR2 SVGAGI come from the germline V gene. V gave up 0 bases and J gave up 8 bases, with 8 bases separating them. The CDR3 spans 13 residues. The chain's CDR3 is CASSYSQGYTIYF. The CDR3 DNA reads as TGTGCCAGCAGTTACTCTCAGGGCTACACCATATATTTT.

This clone was detected once. The chain links TRBV7-9 to TRBJ1-4, with 7 bases matching TRBD1. Germline trimming cut 1 base from V and 7 bases from J; bases unmatched to any gene: 6. CDR3 length equals 15 residues. Germline values: CDR1 SEHNR, CDR2 FQNEAQ (reference sequence). This CDR3 is CASSLEGGWGEKLFF. The CDR3 DNA follows: TGTGCCAGCAGCTTAGAAGGGGGCTGGGGTGAAAAACTGTTTTTT.

The chain employs TRBV11-2 and TRBJ1-5; D is uncertain. There are 12 residues in the CDR3. The germline V and J ends were trimmed by 0 bases and 6 bases, with 3 bases remaining between them. The V gene's germline CDR1 is SGHAT and CDR2 FQNNGV. The CDR3 nucleotides read TGTGCCAGCAGCTTAGATACTCAGCCCCAGCATTTT. Translating it yields CASSLDTQPQHF.

CDR3 amino acids: CASSFAGQNSYEQYF. CDR3 coding DNA: TGCGCCAGCAGCTTTGCGGGACAGAACTCCTACGAGCAGTACTTC. The chain has TRBV5-1 and TRBJ2-7; possibly TRBD1 for D (7 bases). The CDR3 is made up of 15 amino acids. CDR1 SGHRS and CDR2 YFSETQ come from the germline V gene. V was cut by 2 bases and J by 0 bases, with 12 bases left in between.

The rearrangement uses TRBV30 and TRBJ1-1; possible D gene TRBD1, 6 bases. Trimming took 4 bases from V and 6 from J, leaving 15 bases between them. The CDR3 is made up of 13 amino acids. Per the germline V gene, CDR1 is GTSNPN and CDR2 is SVGIG (reference sequence). The CDR3 bases are TGTGCCTGGACCCCGGCCAGGGGTGCTGAAGCTTTCTTT. The encoded protein is CAWTPARGAEAFF.

The J gene is TRBJ2-5, the V gene TRBV18; tentative D call: TRBD1 (5 bases). CDR3 length: 14 amino acids. Germline lookup yields CDR1 KGHSH and CDR2 LQKENI. V was shortened by 3 bases and J by 1 base, with 9 bases between the two germline ends. The CDR3 loop reads CASSPRDSQETQYF. CDR3 nucleotide sequence: TGTGCCAGCTCACCTCGAGACAGCCAAGAGACCCAGTACTTC. The full variable domain, with the rest looked up from reference TRBV18 and TRBJ2-5, is NAGVMQNPRHLVRRRGQEARLRCSPMKGHSHVYWYRQLPEEGLKFMVYLQKENIIDESGMPKERFSAEFPKEGPSILRIQQVVRGDSAAYFCASSPRDSQETQYFGPGTRLLVL.

The chain couples TRBV30 to TRBJ2-7; maybe TRBD1 (5 bases). Germline values: CDR1 GTSNPN, CDR2 SVGIG (reference sequence). V lost 0 bases, J lost 5 bases, and 14 bases lay in between. CDR3 size: 14 residues. The CDR3, as DNA: TGTGCCTGGAGTGTAGGCCAGGGCCCCAACGAGCAGTACTTC. Protein sequence: CAWSVGQGPNEQYF.

The chain carries TRBV10-2 and TRBJ2-7, with 9 bases lining up with TRBD1. After removal of 6 bases from V and 3 bases from J, the junction contained 12 bases not matched to a gene. The CDR3 is 16 amino acids. Germline CDR1 WSHSY, CDR2 SAAADI. CDR3 in amino acids: CASSRNKGQGNYEQYF. The CDR3 coding sequence is TGCGCCAGCAGCAGAAATAAGGGACAGGGTAACTACGAGCAGTACTTC.

This chain connects TRBV4-3 to TRBJ1-2; D ambiguous. Trimming cost V 1 base and J 1 base, with 7 bases left between them. The CDR3 has 14 residues. Germline CDR1 reads LGHNA; CDR2 reads YSLEER. The CDR3 sequence is CASSQGTYNYGYTF. The CDR3 DNA is TGCGCCAGCAGCCAAGGGACGTATAACTATGGCTACACCTTC.

CDR3: CASSLADGGAYEQYF. In nucleotides, the CDR3 is TGTGCCAGCAGCTTGGCTGACGGTGGGGCCTACGAGCAGTACTTC. This chain connects TRBV5-4 to TRBJ2-7; D not certain. The germline gives CDR1 SGHNT, CDR2 YYREEE (reference sequence). Trimming took off 0 bases at V and 2 bases at J, with 12 bases between the two ends. The CDR3 loop spans 15 amino acids.